These 2 T cell receptor beta chains came from one sample sequenced in a study of CD8 T cells in ankylosing spondylitis. Broader study findings: A TCR beta motif of about eight highly homologous variants seemed to mark ankylosing spondylitis blood.

These receptors have no identified antigens. Via MiXCR, TCRdb re-called the 5' RACE reads, giving one row per CDR3 protein. The data show 700,000 to 850,000 distinct CDR3 sequences, 12% seen once. The sample comprised blood, either unsorted or a sorted T cell fraction (not recorded which). Every receptor here comes from a male donor with ankylosing spondylitis.

This clonotype came up many times. V gene TRBV20-1 combines with J gene TRBJ2-1; no definite D call. V lost 6 bases to trimming and J lost 1 base, with 7 bases between them. CDR1 DFQATT and CDR2 SNEGSKA come from the germline V gene (reference sequence). This CDR3 has 12 residues. The CDR3 here is CSATASYNEQFF. The DNA of the CDR3 is TGCAGTGCCACTGCGTCCTACAATGAGCAGTTCTTC.

The chain carries TRBV6-2 or TRBV6-3 and TRBJ2-1; 7 bases map to TRBD2. CDR1 and CDR2 from the germline V gene are MNHEY and SVGEGT. Trimming took 2 bases from V and 4 from J; bases not matched to a gene: 8. The CDR3 is 16 residues long. The chain's CDR3 is CASSYHGGRRYNEQFF. The CDR3 bases are TGTGCCAGCAGTTACCACGGCGGGAGAAGGTACAATGAGCAGTTCTTC.